This is a list of T cell receptor beta chains from one sample in a study of blood T cell repertoires in COVID-19. The repertoire was sequenced with immunoSEQ multiplex PCR; TCRdb's copy has only in-frame clones and lacks some. The sample holds around 230,000 clones, around 89% seen once. The source material was PBMCs or T cells enriched from blood (not recorded which). The receptors were gathered from a woman between 40 and 55 years old with acute COVID-19. Each CDR3 is given with its conserved first and last residue. A D gene is named only where the DNA matches it firmly. Clone size, where shown, is once, few, many, or a class for clones that have expanded.

NA	16	NA	TRBJ1-5	TRBV3-1/TRBV3-2	TGTGCCAGCAGCCAGTCCATTGGAGGTTCGTACCAGCCCCAGCATTTT	CASSQSIGGSYQPQHF
NA	15	NA	TRBJ2-3	TRBV5-6	TGTGCCAGCAGCCAGGGGCCCGCGGCCACAGGTACGCAGTATTTT	CASSQGPAATGTQYF
TRBD1	15	NA	TRBJ2-1	TRBV24-1	TGTGCCACCAGTGATGCCGGGACAGGATACAATGAGCAGTTCTTC	CATSDAGTGYNEQFF
NA	15	once	TRBJ2-6	TRBV5-8	TGTGCCAGCAGCTCTATTCGCTCTGGGGCCAACGTCCTGACTTTC	CASSSIRSGANVLTF
TRBD1	14	NA	TRBJ2-3	TRBV4-3	TGCGCCAGCAGCCCCGGAACAGGGGCGGATACGCAGTATTTT	CASSPGTGADTQYF
TRBD1	13	NA	TRBJ1-1	TRBV7-6	TGTGCCAGCAGCCGACAGGGCTACACTGAAGCTTTCTTT	CASSRQGYTEAFF
NA	14	NA	TRBJ2-5	TRBV30	TGTGCCTGGAGATCGATCGGGTCGTTAGAGACCCAGTACTTC	CAWRSIGSLETQYF
NA	13	NA	TRBJ1-1	TRBV5-1	TGCGCCAGCAGCCTACAGCTAAACACTGAAGCTTTCTTT	CASSLQLNTEAFF
NA	17	once	TRBJ1-5	TRBV18	TGTGCCAGCTCACCACAACAGGGTAAAAGGAGCAATCAGCCCCAGCATTTT	CASSPQQGKRSNQPQHF
TRBD1	15	NA	TRBJ1-1	TRBV10-3	TGTGCCATCAGTGAGTCCTCACAGGGGGCGCGCATAGCTTTCTTT	CAISESSQGARIAFF
NA	14	NA	TRBJ1-2	TRBV11-2	TGTGCCAGCAGCTTAAGAGGGGGAGACTATGGCTACACCTTC	CASSLRGGDYGYTF
NA	14	once	TRBJ2-3	TRBV3-1/TRBV3-2	TGTGCCAGCAGCCAACCCCTATCCCAAGATACGCAGTATTTT	CASSQPLSQDTQYF
NA	14	NA	TRBJ1-5	TRBV5-4	TGTGCCAGCAGCTTGGCTCAGGGCCATCAGCCCCAGCATTTT	CASSLAQGHQPQHF
NA	13	NA	TRBJ1-3	TRBV7-8	TGTGCCAGCAGCCCAAGTCGGGGGAACCGCTTATATTTT	CASSPSRGNRLYF
TRBD1	16	NA	TRBJ1-2	TRBV29-1	TGCAGCGCCTACTCTTCGGGACAGCTACGTAACTATGGCTACACCTTC	CSAYSSGQLRNYGYTF
NA	12	NA	TRBJ2-3	TRBV25-1	TGTGCCAGCAGCCCCGGGGGAGATACGCAGTATTTT	CASSPGGDTQYF
NA	14	NA	TRBJ1-1	TRBV5-4	TGTGCCAGCAGCTGGGGAGGCATGAACACTGAAGCTTTCTTT	CASSWGGMNTEAFF
NA	15	NA	TRBJ2-1	TRBV4-1	TGCGCCAGCAGCCAAGAGCAACTACCCTACAATGAGCAGTTCTTC	CASSQEQLPYNEQFF
NA	14	NA	TRBJ2-7	TRBV6-5	TGTGCCAGCACCGGACTATGGGGTTCCTACGAGCAGTACTTC	CASTGLWGSYEQYF
NA	16	NA	TRBJ1-1	TRBV3-1/TRBV3-2	TGTGCCAGCAGCCAAGATCTAGGGACACCGATCACTGAAGCTTTCTTT	CASSQDLGTPITEAFF
NA	13	NA	TRBJ2-5	TRBV6-5	TGTGCCAGCAGTAGTCCAGGGGGGCAGACCCAGTACTTC	CASSSPGGQTQYF
TRBD1	14	NA	TRBJ1-2	TRBV11-2	TGTGCCAGCAGCTTAGGGACAGGGCCCTATGGCTACACCTTC	CASSLGTGPYGYTF
NA	15	NA	TRBJ2-7	TRBV27	TGTGCCAGCAGTTTTAACGGGGTCGGTTCCTACGAGCAGTACTTC	CASSFNGVGSYEQYF
NA	13	NA	TRBJ2-1	TRBV7-2	TGTGCCAGCAGCTTAGGCGGGGCTGACCGGAGGTTCTTC	CASSLGGADRRFF
NA	13	NA	TRBJ1-1	TRBV2	TGTGCCAGCGCGGGAGGGGCACACGCTGAAGCTTTCTTT	CASAGGAHAEAFF
TRBD1	14	NA	TRBJ2-2	TRBV7-9	TGTGCCAGCAGCACGGACAGGGGCACCGGGGAGCTGTTTTTT	CASSTDRGTGELFF
TRBD2	13	NA	TRBJ2-3	TRBV5-4	TGTGCCAGCGGACTAGCGGGCACAGATACGCAGTATTTT	CASGLAGTDTQYF
NA	13	NA	TRBJ1-5	TRBV29-1	TGCAGCGTTGCAGGGGCTAGCTATCAGCCCCAGCATTTT	CSVAGASYQPQHF
NA	14	NA	TRBJ2-5	TRBV6-5	TGTGCCAGCAGTTACAGGCGGGGTGGGGAGACCCAGTACTTC	CASSYRRGGETQYF
TRBD1	14	NA	TRBJ1-1	TRBV28	TGTGCCAGCAGTAAATCAGGGGGCGGCACTGAAGCTTTCTTT	CASSKSGGGTEAFF
TRBD1	15	NA	TRBJ2-5	TRBV11-2	TGTGCCAGCAGCCTAACAGGGGGCGAACAGGAGACCCAGTACTTC	CASSLTGGEQETQYF
NA	13	NA	TRBJ1-3	TRBV29-1	TGCAGCGGAAGGACCGGAGGGTCTAGCACCATATATTTT	CSGRTGGSSTIYF
TRBD2	16	NA	TRBJ2-1	TRBV7-6	TGTGCCAGCAGCCCCGGGGGGGCAGGGGCGCGGGATGAGCAGTTCTTC	CASSPGGAGARDEQFF
NA	15	NA	TRBJ1-2	TRBV7-2	TGTGCCAGCAGCTCCAGGGTTTCTGTCGACTATGGCTACACCTTC	CASSSRVSVDYGYTF